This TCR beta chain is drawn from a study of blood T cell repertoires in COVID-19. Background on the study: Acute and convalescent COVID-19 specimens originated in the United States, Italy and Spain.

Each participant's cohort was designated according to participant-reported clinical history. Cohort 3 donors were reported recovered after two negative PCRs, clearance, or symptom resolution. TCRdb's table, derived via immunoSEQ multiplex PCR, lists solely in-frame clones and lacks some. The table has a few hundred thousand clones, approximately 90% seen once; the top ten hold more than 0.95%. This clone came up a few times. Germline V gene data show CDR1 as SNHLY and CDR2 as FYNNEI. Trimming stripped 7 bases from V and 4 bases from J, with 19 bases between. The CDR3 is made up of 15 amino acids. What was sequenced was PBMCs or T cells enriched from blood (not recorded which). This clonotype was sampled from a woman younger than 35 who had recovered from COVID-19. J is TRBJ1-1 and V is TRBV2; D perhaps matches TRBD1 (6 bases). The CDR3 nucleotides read TGTGCCAGCATCCATCCTACAGGGAGGGTCACTGAAGCTTTCTTT. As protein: CASIHPTGRVTEAFF.